A single TCR beta chain is shown here with its context. As yet, its antigen is unknown. This entry belongs to a study of siplizumab effects on memory and regulatory T cells. Study-wide points: Alloreactive sequences tracing back to unstimulated CD4+ memory cells fell significantly with siplizumab. The apparent diversity of naive T cells exceeded that of memory cells, and naive T cells seemed to make a major contribution to the alloresponse.

Per the germline V gene, CDR1 is MNHEY and CDR2 is SMNVEV (reference sequence). Trimming at V came to 0 bases and at J to 5 bases, leaving 14 bases not matched to a gene. This CDR3 has 20 residues. Assay used: immunoSEQ multiplex PCR; TCRdb lists only in-frame clones, some missing. The sample holds more than 85,000 clones; approximately 92% are singletons and the top ten take 1% to 1.5%. Sequences were obtained from CD4+ T cells sorted from blood. The TCR sequence derives from a human donor in good health. This chain uses TRBV27 with TRBJ2-2; the match to TRBD2 covers 11 bases. CDR3 nucleotide sequence: TGTGCCAGCAGTTTATCGATTTCCGGGCTAGCGGGAGGTCGGACCGGGGAGCTGTTTTTT. Its protein is CASSLSISGLAGGRTGELFF.